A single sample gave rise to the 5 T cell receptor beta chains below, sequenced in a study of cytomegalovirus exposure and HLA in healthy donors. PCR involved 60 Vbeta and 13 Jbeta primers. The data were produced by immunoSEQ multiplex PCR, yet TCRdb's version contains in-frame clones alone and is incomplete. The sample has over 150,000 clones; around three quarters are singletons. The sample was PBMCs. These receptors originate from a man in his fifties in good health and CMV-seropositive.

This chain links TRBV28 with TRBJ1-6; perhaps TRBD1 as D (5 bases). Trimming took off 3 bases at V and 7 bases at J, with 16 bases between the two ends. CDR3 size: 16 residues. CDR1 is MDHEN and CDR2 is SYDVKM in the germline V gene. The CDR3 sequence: CASSFNGRGLNSPLHF. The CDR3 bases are TGTGCCAGCAGTTTTAACGGGCGGGGCCTAAATTCACCCCTCCACTTT. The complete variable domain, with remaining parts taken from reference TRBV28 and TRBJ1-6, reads DVKVTQSSRYLVKRTGEKVFLECVQDMDHENMFWYRQDPGLGLRLIYFSYDVKMKEKGDIPEGYSVSREKKERFSLILESASTNQTSMYLCASSFNGRGLNSPLHFGNGTRLTVT.

The CDR3 spells CATSPDSFMNTEAFF. The CDR3 coding sequence is TGTGCCACCAGCCCAGACAGCTTCATGAACACTGAAGCTTTCTTT. The chain employs TRBV15 and TRBJ1-1; D may be TRBD1 (5 bases). Germline V lookup: CDR1 LNHNV, CDR2 YYDKDF (reference sequence). Trimming shortened V by 5 bases and J by 0 bases, and 13 bases separated the two germline ends. This CDR3 has 15 residues. Full variable domain (rest looked up from reference TRBV15 and TRBJ1-1): DAMVIQNPRYQVTQFGKPVTLSCSQTLNHNVMYWYQQKSSQAPKLLFHYYDKDFNNEADTPDNFQSRRPNTSFCFLDIRSPGLGDTAMYLCATSPDSFMNTEAFFGQGTRLTVV.

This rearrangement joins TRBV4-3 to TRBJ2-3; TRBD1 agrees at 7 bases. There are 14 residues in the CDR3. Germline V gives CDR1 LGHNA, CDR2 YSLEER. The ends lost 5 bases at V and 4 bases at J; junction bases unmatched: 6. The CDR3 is CASSEGQRSDTQYF. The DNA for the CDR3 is TGCGCCAGCAGCGAGGGACAGCGCTCAGATACGCAGTATTTT.

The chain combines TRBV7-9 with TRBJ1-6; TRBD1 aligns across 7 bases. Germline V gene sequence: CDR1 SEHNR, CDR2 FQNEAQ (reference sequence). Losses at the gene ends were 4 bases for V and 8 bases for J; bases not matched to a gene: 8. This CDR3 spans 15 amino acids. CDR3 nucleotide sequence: TGTGCCAGCAGCTCAGTAACAGGGGTAGATTCACCCCTCCACTTT. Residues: CASSSVTGVDSPLHF.

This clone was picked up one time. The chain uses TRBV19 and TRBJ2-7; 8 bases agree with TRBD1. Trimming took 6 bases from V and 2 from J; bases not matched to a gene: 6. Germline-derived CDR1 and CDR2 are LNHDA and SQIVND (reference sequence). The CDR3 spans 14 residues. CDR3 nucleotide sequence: TGTGCCAGTAGGCGGACAGGGACCGCCTACGAGCAGTACTTC. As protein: CASRRTGTAYEQYF.